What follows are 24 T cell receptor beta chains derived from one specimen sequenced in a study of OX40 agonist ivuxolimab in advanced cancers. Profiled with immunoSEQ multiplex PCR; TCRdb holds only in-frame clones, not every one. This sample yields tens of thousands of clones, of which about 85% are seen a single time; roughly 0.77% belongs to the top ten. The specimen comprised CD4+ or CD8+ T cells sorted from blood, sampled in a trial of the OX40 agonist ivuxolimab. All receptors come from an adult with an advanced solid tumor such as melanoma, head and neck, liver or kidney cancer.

The CDR3 protein is CASGASRAYEQYF. The CDR3 region has the DNA TGTGCCAGTGGTGCTAGCCGAGCCTACGAGCAGTACTTC. The rearrangement uses TRBV7-2 and TRBJ2-7; D might be TRBD2 (5 bases). V was shortened by 9 bases and J by 2 bases, with 14 bases between the two germline ends. Germline V CDR1 and CDR2: SGHTA, FQGNSA. The CDR3 is 13 amino acids. The full variable domain, its missing parts supplied by reference TRBV7-2 and TRBJ2-7, is GAGVSQSPSNKVTEKGKDVELRCDPISGHTALYWYRQSLGQGLEFLIYFQGNSAPDKSGLPSDRFSAERTGGSVSTLTIQRTQQEDSAVYLCASGASRAYEQYFGPGTRLTVT.

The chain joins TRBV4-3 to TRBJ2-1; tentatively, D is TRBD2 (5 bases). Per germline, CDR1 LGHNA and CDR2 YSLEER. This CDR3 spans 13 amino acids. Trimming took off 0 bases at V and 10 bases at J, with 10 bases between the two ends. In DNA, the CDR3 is TGCGCCAGCAGCCAAGATCCCCCGGGAGAGCAGTTCTTC. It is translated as CASSQDPPGEQFF.

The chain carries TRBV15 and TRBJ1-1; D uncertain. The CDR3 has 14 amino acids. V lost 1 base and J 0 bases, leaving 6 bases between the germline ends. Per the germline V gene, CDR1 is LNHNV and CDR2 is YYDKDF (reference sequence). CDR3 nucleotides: TGTGCCACCAGCAGAGCCATGATGAACACTGAAGCTTTCTTT. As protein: CATSRAMMNTEAFF.

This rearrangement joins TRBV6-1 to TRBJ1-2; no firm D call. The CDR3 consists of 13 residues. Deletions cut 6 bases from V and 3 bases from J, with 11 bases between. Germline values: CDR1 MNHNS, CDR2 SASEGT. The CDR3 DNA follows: TGTGCCAGCAGCCCAGAGAGGGACTATGGCTACACCTTC. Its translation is CASSPERDYGYTF.

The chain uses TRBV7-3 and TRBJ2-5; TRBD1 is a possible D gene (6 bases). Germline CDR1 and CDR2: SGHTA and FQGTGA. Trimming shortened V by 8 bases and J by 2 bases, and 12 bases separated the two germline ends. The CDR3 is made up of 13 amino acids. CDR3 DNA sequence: TGTGCCAGCGGACAGTTACGTCAAGAGACCCAGTACTTC. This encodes CASGQLRQETQYF.

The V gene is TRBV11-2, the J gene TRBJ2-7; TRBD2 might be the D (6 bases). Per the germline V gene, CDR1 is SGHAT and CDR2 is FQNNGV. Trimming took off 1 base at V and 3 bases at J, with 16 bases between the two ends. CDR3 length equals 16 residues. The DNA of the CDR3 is TGTGCCAGCAGCTTAGGGGTGGGGGGACGACACTACGAGCAGTACTTC. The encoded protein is CASSLGVGGRHYEQYF.

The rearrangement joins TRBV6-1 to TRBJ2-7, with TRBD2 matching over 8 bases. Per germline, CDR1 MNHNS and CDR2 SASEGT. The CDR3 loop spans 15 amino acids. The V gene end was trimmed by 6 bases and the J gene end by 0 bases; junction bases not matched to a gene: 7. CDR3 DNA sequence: TGTGCCAGCAGCCCTACTAGCGGCAACTCCTACGAGCAGTACTTC. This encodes CASSPTSGNSYEQYF.

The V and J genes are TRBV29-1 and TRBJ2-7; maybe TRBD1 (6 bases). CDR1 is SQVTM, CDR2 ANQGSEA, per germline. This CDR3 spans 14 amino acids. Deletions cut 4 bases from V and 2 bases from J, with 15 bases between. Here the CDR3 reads CSVARNGQPYEQYF. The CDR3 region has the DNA TGCAGCGTTGCGCGCAACGGACAGCCCTACGAGCAGTACTTC.

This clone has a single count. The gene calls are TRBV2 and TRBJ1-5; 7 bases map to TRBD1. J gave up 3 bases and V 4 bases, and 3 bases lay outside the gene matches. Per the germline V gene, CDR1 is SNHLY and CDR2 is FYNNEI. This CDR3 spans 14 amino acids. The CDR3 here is CASSAGQDNQPQHF. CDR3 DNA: TGTGCCAGCAGTGCTGGACAGGACAATCAGCCCCAGCATTTT.

The CDR3 here is CASSQTSAGELFF. CDR3 nucleotides: TGTGCCAGCAGCCAAACTAGTGCTGGGGAGCTGTTTTTT. V is TRBV7-3 and J is TRBJ2-2, with a possible D match to TRBD2 (5 bases). The CDR3 is made up of 13 amino acids. Trimming removed 5 bases at V and 8 bases at J, with 12 bases between. CDR1 is SGHTA and CDR2 is FQGTGA in the germline V gene. The full variable domain, with the rest looked up from reference TRBV7-3 and TRBJ2-2, is GAGVSQTPSNKVTEKGKYVELRCDPISGHTALYWYRQSLGQGPEFLIYFQGTGAADDSGLPNDRFFAVRPEGSVSTLKIQRTERGDSAVYLCASSQTSAGELFFGEGSRLTVL.

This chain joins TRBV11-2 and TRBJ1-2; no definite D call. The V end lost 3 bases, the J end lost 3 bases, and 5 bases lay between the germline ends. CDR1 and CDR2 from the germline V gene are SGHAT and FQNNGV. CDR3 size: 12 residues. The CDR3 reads CASSFTHYGYTF. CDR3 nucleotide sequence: TGTGCCAGCAGCTTTACGCACTATGGCTACACCTTC.

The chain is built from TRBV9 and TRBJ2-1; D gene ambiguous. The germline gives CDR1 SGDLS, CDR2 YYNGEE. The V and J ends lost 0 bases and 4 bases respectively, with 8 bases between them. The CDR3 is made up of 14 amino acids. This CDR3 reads CASSVVAAYNEQFF. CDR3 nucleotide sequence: TGTGCCAGCAGCGTAGTCGCGGCATACAATGAGCAGTTCTTC.

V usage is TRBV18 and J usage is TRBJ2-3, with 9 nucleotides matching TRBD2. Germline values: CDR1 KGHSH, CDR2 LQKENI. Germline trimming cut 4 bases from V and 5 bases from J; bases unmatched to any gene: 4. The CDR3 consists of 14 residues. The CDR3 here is CASSLAGVKDTQYF. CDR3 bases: TGTGCCAGCTCACTAGCGGGAGTCAAAGATACGCAGTATTTT.

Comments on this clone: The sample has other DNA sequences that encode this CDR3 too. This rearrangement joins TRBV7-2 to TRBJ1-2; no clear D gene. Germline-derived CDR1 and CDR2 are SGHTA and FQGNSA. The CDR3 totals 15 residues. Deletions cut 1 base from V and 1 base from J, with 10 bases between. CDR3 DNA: TGTGCCAGCAGCTTAGGGTCCAGGAATAACTATGGCTACACCTTC. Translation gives CASSLGSRNNYGYTF.

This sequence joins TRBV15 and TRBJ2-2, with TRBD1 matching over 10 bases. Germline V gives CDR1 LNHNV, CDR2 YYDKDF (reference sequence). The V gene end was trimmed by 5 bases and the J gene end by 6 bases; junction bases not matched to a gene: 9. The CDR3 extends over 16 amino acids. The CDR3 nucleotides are TGTGCCACCAGCCGTCCGGGACAGGGGCACGCCGGGGAGCTGTTTTTT. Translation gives CATSRPGQGHAGELFF.

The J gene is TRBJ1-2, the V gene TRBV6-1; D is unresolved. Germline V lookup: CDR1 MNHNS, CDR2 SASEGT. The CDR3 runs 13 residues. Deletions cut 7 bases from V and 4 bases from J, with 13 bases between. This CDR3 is CASKRGAGYGYTF. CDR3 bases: TGTGCCAGCAAGCGGGGTGCCGGCTATGGCTACACCTTC.

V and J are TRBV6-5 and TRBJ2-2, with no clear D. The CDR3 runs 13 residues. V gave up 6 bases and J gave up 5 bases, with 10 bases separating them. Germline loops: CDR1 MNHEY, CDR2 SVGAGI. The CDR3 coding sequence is TGTGCCAGCAGAGTTACCTGGACCGGGGAGCTGTTTTTT. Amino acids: CASRVTWTGELFF.

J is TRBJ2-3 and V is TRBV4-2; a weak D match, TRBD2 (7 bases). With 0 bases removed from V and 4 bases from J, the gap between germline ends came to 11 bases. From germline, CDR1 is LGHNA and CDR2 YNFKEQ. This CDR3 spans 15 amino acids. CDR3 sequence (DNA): TGTGCCAGCAGCCAAGAGCGGGGGCTGGCAGATACGCAGTATTTT. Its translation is CASSQERGLADTQYF.

The CDR3 nucleotides are TGTGCCATCAGGCCGACTAGCGGGAGACCCATGTCCTACAATGAGCAGTTCTTC. Translation: CAIRPTSGRPMSYNEQFF. The chain links TRBV10-3 to TRBJ2-1; 12 nucleotides line up with TRBD2. Trimming cost V 6 bases and J 1 base; bases outside gene matches: 10. The CDR3 runs to 18 residues. The germline V gene has CDR1 ENHRY and CDR2 SYGVKD.

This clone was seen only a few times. CDR3 DNA sequence: TGTGCCAGCAGCCACGGACAGCTGAACACTGAAGCTTTCTTT. Translated: CASSHGQLNTEAFF. The chain recombines TRBV6-6 with TRBJ1-1; maybe TRBD1 (6 bases). Per the germline V gene, CDR1 is MNHNY and CDR2 is SVGAGI (reference sequence). There are 14 residues in the CDR3. Trimming left V 6 bases short and J 0 bases short, with 11 bases between.

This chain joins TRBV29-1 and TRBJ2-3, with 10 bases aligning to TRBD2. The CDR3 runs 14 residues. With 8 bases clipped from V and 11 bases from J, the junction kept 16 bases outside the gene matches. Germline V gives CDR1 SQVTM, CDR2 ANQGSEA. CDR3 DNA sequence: TGCAGCTGGGGGGGAGTGGCTAGCGGGAGTGTGCAGTATTTT. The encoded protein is CSWGGVASGSVQYF.

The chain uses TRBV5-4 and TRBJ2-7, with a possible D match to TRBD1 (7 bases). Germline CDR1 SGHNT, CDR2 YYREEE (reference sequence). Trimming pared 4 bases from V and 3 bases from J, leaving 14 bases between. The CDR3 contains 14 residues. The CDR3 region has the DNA TGTGCCAGCAGCGCGGGACAGAGAGTCTACGAGCAGTACTTC. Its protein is CASSAGQRVYEQYF.

As DNA, the CDR3 is TGTGCCAGTTCTAGCCTGAGTCTAGGCTACACCTTC. Protein product: CASSSLSLGYTF. This chain joins TRBV19 and TRBJ1-2; no clear D. The germline V and J ends were trimmed by 8 bases and 8 bases, with 15 bases remaining between them. Germline CDR1 and CDR2: LNHDA and SQIVND (reference sequence). This CDR3 is built from 12 residues.

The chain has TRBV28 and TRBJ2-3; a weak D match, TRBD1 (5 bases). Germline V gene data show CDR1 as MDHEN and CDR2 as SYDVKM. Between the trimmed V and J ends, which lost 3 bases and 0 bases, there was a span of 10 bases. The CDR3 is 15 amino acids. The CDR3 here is CASSFAGASTDTQYF. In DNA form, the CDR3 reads TGTGCCAGCAGTTTTGCTGGGGCGAGCACAGATACGCAGTATTTT.